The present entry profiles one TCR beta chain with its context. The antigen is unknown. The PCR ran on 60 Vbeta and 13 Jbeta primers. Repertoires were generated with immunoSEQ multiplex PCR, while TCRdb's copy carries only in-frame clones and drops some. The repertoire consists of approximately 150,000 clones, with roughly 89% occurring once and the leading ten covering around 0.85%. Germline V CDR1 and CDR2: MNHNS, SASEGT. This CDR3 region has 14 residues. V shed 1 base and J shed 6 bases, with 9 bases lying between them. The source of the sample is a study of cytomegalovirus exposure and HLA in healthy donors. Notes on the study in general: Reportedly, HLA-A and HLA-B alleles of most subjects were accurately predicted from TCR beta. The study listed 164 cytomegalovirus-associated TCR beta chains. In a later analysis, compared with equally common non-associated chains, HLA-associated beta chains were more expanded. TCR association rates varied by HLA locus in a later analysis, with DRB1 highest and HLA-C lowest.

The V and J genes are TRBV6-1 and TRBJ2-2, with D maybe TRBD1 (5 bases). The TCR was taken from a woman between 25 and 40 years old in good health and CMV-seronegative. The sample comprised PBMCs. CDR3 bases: TGTGCCAGCAGTGAAGGGGGCCCCGCCGGGGAGCTGTTTTTT. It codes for CASSEGGPAGELFF.